This T cell receptor (beta chain) originates from a study of cytomegalovirus exposure and HLA in healthy donors. The CDR3 runs 14 residues. The V gene lost 3 bases and the J gene lost 1 base, with 10 bases spanning the gap. Germline lookup yields CDR1 KGHSH and CDR2 LQKENI. The PCR used 60 Vbeta and 13 Jbeta primers. Generated by immunoSEQ multiplex PCR, the TCRdb table keeps only in-frame clones and is missing some. The sample shows roughly 160,000 clones, around four fifths of them seen only once. The sequenced material came from PBMCs. The source of this sequence is a woman in her 50s in good health and CMV-seronegative. The V gene is TRBV18, the J gene TRBJ2-7; D is unresolved. The CDR3 loop is CASSPRQGSYEQYF. DNA for the CDR3: TGTGCCAGCTCACCGAGACAAGGTTCCTACGAGCAGTACTTC.